The 12 T cell receptor beta chains below come from one sample, sequenced in a study of identical twins. TCRdb passed the 5' RACE reads through MiXCR, listing each CDR3 protein once. The sample holds 450,000 to 650,000 distinct CDR3 sequences; 9% to 10% are singletons and the top ten take approximately 3%. This same sample was also part of a study on yellow fever vaccine responses in identical twins.

The sequenced sample was PBMCs. These receptors all come from a woman aged 18-29 years in good health.

This clonotype was detected ten times or more. The chain is built from TRBV5-1 and TRBJ2-7; 9 bases fit TRBD1. After removal of 2 bases from V and 3 bases from J, the junction contained 3 bases not matched to a gene. The CDR3 has 14 residues. Germline-derived CDR1 and CDR2 are SGHRS and YFSETQ. Here the CDR3 DNA reads TGCGCCAGCAGCTTTGGGACAGGGTACTACGAGCAGTACTTC. It is translated as CASSFGTGYYEQYF.

In this sample, this clonotype turned up a few times. The chain uses TRBV29-1 and TRBJ2-7, with 8 nucleotides matching TRBD1. Germline CDR1 reads SQVTM; CDR2 reads ANQGSEA. This CDR3 region has 12 residues. The V segment lost 1 base and the J segment 6 bases; nucleotides outside the gene matches: 2. CDR3 coding DNA: TGCAGCGTTGAAGGACAGGGGATCGAGCAGTACTTC. This encodes CSVEGQGIEQYF.

In regard to this clonotype: A junction boundary mismatches the germline segment, possibly from a read error. The chain combines TRBV7-2 with TRBJ2-7; D possibly corresponds to TRBD1 (5 bases). Germline V gene data show CDR1 as SGHTA and CDR2 as FQGNSA. CDR3 size: 13 residues. The CDR3 DNA sequence: TGTGCCAGCAGTTTAGGGGCGGCCCGGGAGCAGTACTTC. Translated, it gives CASSLGAAREQYF.

Only a few counts were recorded for this clonotype. The chain carries TRBV5-1 and TRBJ2-5; either TRBD1 or TRBD2 may supply D (5 bases each). The germline CDR1 and CDR2 sequences are SGHRS and YFSETQ. The germline V and J ends were trimmed by 8 bases and 1 base, with 15 bases remaining between them. The CDR3 runs to 14 residues. DNA of the CDR3: TGCGCCAGTACGATCGGGACGTCCCAAGAGACCCAGTACTTC. Its translation is CASTIGTSQETQYF.

This clonotype was recorded many times. This rearrangement joins TRBV28 to TRBJ2-3, with D possibly TRBD2 on 6 matching bases. Germline V gene lookup returns CDR1 MDHEN and CDR2 SYDVKM. The ends were cut back, 5 bases at V and 1 base at J, with 10 bases in the middle. CDR3 length equals 14 residues. Written as DNA, the CDR3 is TGTGCCAGCAGTCATAGCGGCGGCACAGATACGCAGTATTTT. Translated, it gives CASSHSGGTDTQYF.

There are a few counts of this clonotype. The V and J genes are TRBV11-2 and TRBJ2-2; D is possibly TRBD2 (6 bases). This CDR3 contains 13 residues. Trimming cost V 7 bases and J 10 bases, with 16 bases left between them. CDR1 and CDR2 (germline): SGHAT, FQNNGV. CDR3: CASTLYRGTELFF. The DNA for the CDR3 is TGTGCCAGCACCCTATACCGGGGGACGGAGCTGTTTTTT.

This clonotype was counted many times. J is TRBJ2-1 and V is TRBV7-9; D might be TRBD2 (6 bases). CDR3 length: 14 amino acids. The germline V gene encodes CDR1 SEHNR and CDR2 FQNEAQ (reference sequence). The germline V and J ends were trimmed by 3 bases and 8 bases, with 14 bases remaining between them. CDR3 sequence (DNA): TGTGCCAGCAGCTTGGATCCGGGAGCCTATGAGCAGTTCTTC. Protein: CASSLDPGAYEQFF.

CDR3 loop: CASTVLGPTDTQYF. In DNA, the CDR3 is TGTGCCAGCACCGTCCTAGGACCCACAGATACGCAGTATTTT. The chain is built from TRBV13 and TRBJ2-3; no definite D call. Germline lookup yields CDR1 PRHDT and CDR2 FYEKMQ (reference sequence). CDR3 length equals 14 residues. V lost 7 bases and J lost 2, with 13 bases in between.

This clonotype was observed many times. The chain uses TRBV6-5 and TRBJ1-1; D ambiguous. The germline V gene encodes CDR1 MNHEY and CDR2 SVGAGI. CDR3 length: 14 residues. Trimming removed 6 bases from V and 4 bases from J, with 15 bases in between. This CDR3 is CASSLLEGFTEAFF. For the CDR3, the DNA is TGTGCCAGCAGCCTACTCGAGGGATTCACTGAAGCTTTCTTT.

This clonotype was found a few times. The V gene is TRBV15, the J gene TRBJ2-3; 7 bases fit TRBD2. CDR1 and CDR2 (germline): LNHNV, YYDKDF (reference sequence). V lost 2 bases, J lost 3 bases, and 5 bases stayed unmatched. CDR3 size: 15 residues. The CDR3 here is CATSRPSGGTDTQYF. The CDR3 nucleotides are TGTGCCACCAGCAGACCTAGCGGAGGGACAGATACGCAGTATTTT.

The chain combines TRBV16 with TRBJ1-5; D perhaps matches TRBD1 (6 bases). The CDR3 extends over 15 amino acids. Germline CDR1 reads KGHSY; CDR2 reads FQNENV. The V end lost 0 bases, the J end lost 12 bases, and 18 bases lay between the germline ends. CDR3 loop: CASSQSGIQGGLQHF. The CDR3 nucleotides are TGTGCCAGCAGCCAATCAGGTATACAAGGGGGTCTCCAGCATTTT. Variable domain in full (rest from reference TRBV16 and TRBJ1-5): GEEVAQTPKHLVRGEGQKAKLYCAPIKGHSYVFWYQQVLKNEFKFLISFQNENVFDETGMPKERFSAKCLPNSPCSLEIQATKLEDSAVYFCASSQSGIQGGLQHFGDGTRLSIL.

The table lists this clonotype with a few counts. CDR3 sequence reads: CASSFRTGDPGGTQFF. The CDR3 region has the DNA TGTGCCAGCAGCTTCCGGACTGGGGACCCCGGTGGGACGCAGTTCTTC. The V call is TRBV7-9, the J call TRBJ2-1; D possibly matches TRBD1 or TRBD2 (5 bases each). Germline CDR1 reads SEHNR; CDR2 reads FQNEAQ (reference sequence). CDR3 size: 16 residues. Trimming took off 3 bases at V and 12 bases at J, with 24 bases between the two ends.